Below are 27 T cell receptor beta chains sequenced from a single sample in a study of cytomegalovirus exposure and HLA in healthy donors. PCR primers comprised 60 Vbeta and 13 Jbeta primers. Repertoires were generated with immunoSEQ multiplex PCR, while TCRdb's copy carries only in-frame clones and drops some. The sample yields some 160,000 clones, 70% to 85% seen once. The specimen was PBMCs. These receptors were taken from a male donor in good health and CMV-seronegative.

The CDR3 reads CASKKRGAPTDTQYF. Written as DNA, the CDR3 is TGTGCCAGCAAAAAGCGGGGGGCCCCCACAGATACGCAGTATTTT. The chain couples TRBV6-5 to TRBJ2-3; 9 nucleotides match TRBD2. V lost 7 bases, J lost 2 bases, and 7 bases stayed unmatched. This CDR3 contains 15 residues. CDR1 MNHEY and CDR2 SVGAGI come from the germline V gene.

The chain carries TRBV5-6 and TRBJ2-5; 9 nucleotides align to TRBD2. The DNA end favors TRBJ2-7, so the J call may be wrong. The CDR3 sequence is 14 residues long. Germline CDR1 is SGHDT and CDR2 is YYEEEE. As DNA, the CDR3 is TGTGCCAGCAGCAGGACTAGCGTTGACTACGAGCAGTACTTC. Protein product: CASSRTSVDYEQYF.

The V call is TRBV2, the J call TRBJ2-1, with D unclear. The CDR3 loop spans 15 amino acids. Germline CDR1 is SNHLY and CDR2 is FYNNEI. V was pared by 10 bases and J by 0 bases, with 16 bases between. CDR3 residues: CATKPTVSSYNEQFF. The CDR3 region has the DNA TGTGCCACCAAACCCACAGTCAGCTCCTACAATGAGCAGTTCTTC.

The chain couples TRBV28 to TRBJ1-5; D call uncertain. The CDR3 has 17 residues. V was shortened by 1 base and J by 4 bases, with 17 bases between the two germline ends. Germline V gene lookup returns CDR1 MDHEN and CDR2 SYDVKM. CDR3 region: CASSLLLGSQLNQPQHF. CDR3 bases: TGTGCCAGCAGTTTATTATTAGGGAGTCAACTTAATCAGCCCCAGCATTTT.

This chain connects TRBV4-3 to TRBJ2-5; 8 nucleotides agree with TRBD1. Germline V CDR1 and CDR2: LGHNA, YSLEER. The ends lost 3 bases at V and 5 bases at J; junction bases unmatched: 5. The CDR3 is 14 residues long. CDR3 DNA sequence: TGCGCCAGCAGCCAGACAGGGGCGCGGGAGACCCAGTACTTC. Its protein product is CASSQTGARETQYF.

There are a few counts of this clone. This rearrangement joins TRBV10-3 to TRBJ2-2; D is possibly TRBD2 (6 bases). Germline V gene lookup returns CDR1 ENHRY and CDR2 SYGVKD. Deletions cut 4 bases from V and 7 bases from J, with 10 bases between. The CDR3 has 13 amino acids. CDR3: CAISGLVIGELFF. The DNA of the CDR3 is TGTGCCATCAGTGGACTAGTTATCGGGGAGCTGTTTTTT.

The table lists this clone with a few counts. The chain employs TRBV30 and TRBJ1-4; 8 bases are shared with TRBD1. Germline CDR1 GTSNPN, CDR2 SVGIG (reference sequence). V lost 3 bases, J lost 7 bases, and 10 bases stayed unmatched. The CDR3 extends over 15 amino acids. The chain's CDR3 is CAWSRRTGIVEKLFF. CDR3 coding DNA: TGTGCCTGGAGCCGCCGGACAGGGATAGTTGAAAAACTGTTTTTT.

V is TRBV4-1 and J is TRBJ2-6; 10 bases fit TRBD1. Germline values: CDR1 MGHRA, CDR2 YSYEKL. V was clipped by 4 bases and J by 3 bases; unmatched bases: 15. This CDR3 has 20 amino acids. The CDR3 loop is CASSPKPPGQGIVGANVLTF. The CDR3, as DNA: TGCGCCAGCAGCCCGAAACCTCCGGGACAGGGGATAGTTGGGGCCAACGTCCTGACTTTC.

The V call is TRBV28, the J call TRBJ1-1; no clear D. The CDR3 consists of 12 residues. CDR1 is MDHEN, CDR2 SYDVKM, per germline. V shed 2 bases and J shed 11 bases, with 12 bases lying between them. The CDR3 sequence: CASSLIRSQAFF. The CDR3 nucleotides are TGTGCCAGCAGTTTAATCCGATCCCAGGCTTTCTTT.

The V call is TRBV5-1, the J call TRBJ2-5, with 7 positions matching TRBD1. The CDR3 is 13 residues long. The germline gives CDR1 SGHRS, CDR2 YFSETQ. Trimming removed 3 bases from V and 5 bases from J; junction bases left unmatched: 4. CDR3 nucleotides: TGCGCCAGCAGCTCCGGGACAGCGGAGACCCAGTACTTC. Translating it yields CASSSGTAETQYF.

In its sample, this clone was seen a few times. The chain has TRBV19 and TRBJ2-7, with 12 bases lining up with TRBD2. Germline V gene lookup returns CDR1 LNHDA and CDR2 SQIVND (reference sequence). The length of the CDR3 is 16 residues. With V trimmed by 4 bases and J by 3 bases, 7 bases remained unmatched. CDR3 bases: TGTGCCAGTAGTAACCGACTAGCGGGAGCCCTCTACGAGCAGTACTTC. This encodes CASSNRLAGALYEQYF.

This clone has just one count. J is TRBJ2-2 and V is TRBV2, with TRBD1 matching over 9 bases. There are 15 residues in the CDR3. Germline V gene lookup returns CDR1 SNHLY and CDR2 FYNNEI. After removal of 6 bases from V and 2 bases from J, the junction contained 4 bases not matched to a gene. The CDR3 sequence is CASRGTGHNTGELFF. The CDR3, as DNA: TGTGCCAGCAGGGGGACAGGGCATAACACCGGGGAGCTGTTTTTT.

The chain is built from TRBV4-1 and TRBJ1-1; D perhaps matches TRBD1 (5 bases). Trimming cost V 1 base and J 8 bases, with 11 bases left between them. Germline values: CDR1 MGHRA, CDR2 YSYEKL. The CDR3 runs to 13 residues. CDR3: CASSQVGEVEAFF. The CDR3 DNA follows: TGCGCCAGCAGCCAAGTAGGGGAGGTCGAAGCTTTCTTT.

The chain carries TRBV19 and TRBJ1-1; 9 bases line up with TRBD1. Germline CDR1 is LNHDA and CDR2 is SQIVND (reference sequence). This CDR3 is built from 16 residues. V lost 6 bases, J lost 2 bases, and 10 bases stayed unmatched. CDR3 coding DNA: TGTGCCAGTAGAAAGGGACAGGGAGGGGGAAACACTGAAGCTTTCTTT. Translation: CASRKGQGGGNTEAFF.

The chain couples TRBV2 to TRBJ2-5; 16 bases are shared with TRBD2. J lost 5 bases, V lost 3 bases, and 3 bases had no gene match. Germline V gives CDR1 SNHLY, CDR2 FYNNEI. The CDR3 extends over 16 amino acids. The DNA of the CDR3 is TGTGCCAGCAGTGAGGGACTAGCGGGAGGGCCCGAGACCCAGTACTTC. Translation gives CASSEGLAGGPETQYF.

The chain has TRBV7-2 and TRBJ1-3; TRBD1 aligns across 10 bases. V lost 5 bases, J lost 3 bases, and 7 bases stayed unmatched. CDR3 length equals 16 residues. From germline, CDR1 is SGHTA and CDR2 FQGNSA. The chain's CDR3 is CASSPGQGNGGNTIYF. The CDR3 DNA is TGTGCCAGCAGCCCGGGACAGGGGAACGGTGGAAACACCATATATTTT.

The rearrangement links TRBV7-8 to TRBJ2-2; TRBD1 matches at 8 bases. Germline loops: CDR1 SGHVS, CDR2 FQNEAQ. The length of the CDR3 is 15 residues. V dropped 5 bases and J dropped 8; count of bases not matched to a gene: 10. CDR3 sequence (DNA): TGTGCCAGCAGCGGACAGGGAATGTCGGGTGGGGAGCTGTTTTTT. Its protein is CASSGQGMSGGELFF.

The chain recombines TRBV27 with TRBJ1-1; 8 bases map to TRBD1. V gave up 4 bases and J gave up 4 bases; unmatched junction bases: 8. This CDR3 is built from 15 residues. The germline V gene has CDR1 MNHEY and CDR2 SMNVEV (reference sequence). CDR3 nucleotides: TGTGCCAGCAGTTCACCGGACAGGGCATCCACTGAAGCTTTCTTT. This codes for CASSSPDRASTEAFF.

This sequence joins TRBV28 and TRBJ1-3; 7 bases align to TRBD1. CDR1 is MDHEN and CDR2 is SYDVKM in the germline V gene. Trimming took 5 bases from V and 9 from J; bases not matched to a gene: 4. CDR3 size: 12 residues. The CDR3 loop reads CASSQGESTIYF. Written as DNA, the CDR3 is TGTGCCAGCAGTCAGGGGGAGAGCACCATATATTTT.

V usage is TRBV5-1 and J usage is TRBJ2-2, with D possibly being TRBD1 (6 bases). This CDR3 has 16 amino acids. V lost 3 bases and J lost 2, with 14 bases in between. CDR1 SGHRS and CDR2 YFSETQ come from the germline V gene. Here the CDR3 DNA reads TGCGCCAGCAGCTCCGGGACACGTATCAACACCGGGGAGCTGTTTTTT. Protein product: CASSSGTRINTGELFF.

V usage is TRBV28 and J usage is TRBJ2-5; 11 bases are a match to TRBD1. This CDR3 is built from 16 residues. CDR1 MDHEN and CDR2 SYDVKM come from the germline V gene. J was trimmed by 1 base and V by 5 bases; bases with no gene match: 6. CDR3 in DNA: TGTGCCAGCAGTAATATGGGGACAGGGGGCCAAGAGACCCAGTACTTC. Amino acid sequence: CASSNMGTGGQETQYF.

CDR3 region: CASWDRAYEQYF. DNA for the CDR3: TGTGCCAGCTGGGACAGAGCCTACGAGCAGTACTTC. V is TRBV2 and J is TRBJ2-7; 7 bases match TRBD1. V was clipped by 8 bases and J by 2 bases; unmatched bases: 3. The CDR3 sequence is 12 residues long. The germline V gene has CDR1 SNHLY and CDR2 FYNNEI.

The chain recombines TRBV7-2 with TRBJ2-6; 8 bases agree with TRBD1. Germline V gives CDR1 SGHTA, CDR2 FQGNSA. The CDR3 runs to 17 residues. Losses at the gene ends were 5 bases for V and 3 bases for J; bases not matched to a gene: 9. The CDR3 loop reads CASSLTGALIGANVLTF. The CDR3 nucleotides are TGTGCCAGCAGCCTGACAGGGGCCTTGATTGGGGCCAACGTCCTGACTTTC. The whole variable domain, remainder taken from reference TRBV7-2 and TRBJ2-6, is GAGVSQSPSNKVTEKGKDVELRCDPISGHTALYWYRQSLGQGLEFLIYFQGNSAPDKSGLPSDRFSAERTGGSVSTLTIQRTQQEDSAVYLCASSLTGALIGANVLTFGAGSRLTVL.

This chain uses TRBV5-4 with TRBJ1-1; the match to TRBD1 covers 8 bases. J lost 1 base, V lost 4 bases, and 3 bases had no gene match. The CDR3 loop spans 14 amino acids. The germline gives CDR1 SGHNT, CDR2 YYREEE (reference sequence). In DNA, the CDR3 is TGTGCCAGCAGCCCCGGACAGGGGAACACTGAAGCTTTCTTT. It specifies CASSPGQGNTEAFF.

CDR3: CASSLQGNTEAFF. CDR3 coding DNA: TGTGCCAGCAGCTTACAGGGGAACACTGAAGCTTTCTTT. This chain connects TRBV7-9 to TRBJ1-1; maybe TRBD1 (5 bases). Germline loops: CDR1 SEHNR, CDR2 FQNEAQ (reference sequence). V lost 2 bases, J lost 1 base, and 5 bases lay in between. This CDR3 is 13 amino acids long.

The chain carries TRBV7-8 and TRBJ2-7; 10 bases are a match to TRBD1. The germline V gene encodes CDR1 SGHVS and CDR2 FQNEAQ. V was clipped by 3 bases and J by 6 bases; unmatched bases: 5. CDR3 length equals 14 residues. CDR3 sequence: CASSLGQGRGEQYF. In DNA form, the CDR3 reads TGTGCCAGCAGCTTGGGACAGGGGAGAGGCGAGCAGTACTTC.

This clone showed up just a few times. This chain uses TRBV2 with TRBJ1-1, with 7 bases aligning to TRBD1. Germline assignment: CDR1 SNHLY and CDR2 FYNNEI. V lost 8 bases and J lost 5; bases outside the gene matches: 5. This CDR3 has 12 residues. The CDR3 bases are TGTGCCAGCGGCGCAGGGGGGACTGAAGCTTTCTTT. This codes for CASGAGGTEAFF.